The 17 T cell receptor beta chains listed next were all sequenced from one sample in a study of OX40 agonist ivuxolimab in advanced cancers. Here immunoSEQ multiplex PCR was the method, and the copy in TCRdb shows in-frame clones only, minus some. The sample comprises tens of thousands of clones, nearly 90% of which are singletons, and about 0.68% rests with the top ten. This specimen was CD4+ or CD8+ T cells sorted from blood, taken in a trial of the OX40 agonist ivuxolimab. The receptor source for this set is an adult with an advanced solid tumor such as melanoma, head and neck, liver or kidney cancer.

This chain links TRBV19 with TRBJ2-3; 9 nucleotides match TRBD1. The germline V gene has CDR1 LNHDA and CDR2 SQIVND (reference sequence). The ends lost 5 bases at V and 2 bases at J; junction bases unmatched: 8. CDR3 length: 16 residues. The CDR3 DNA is TGTGCCAGTAGTCGACAGGGGGGGGGATTCACAGATACGCAGTATTTT. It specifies CASSRQGGGFTDTQYF.

The chain's CDR3 is CASSPVIGAGGAYNEQFF. Here the CDR3 DNA reads TGTGCCAGCTCACCCGTCATTGGAGCAGGGGGCGCCTACAATGAGCAGTTCTTC. The V and J genes are TRBV18 and TRBJ2-1, with TRBD1 matching 8 bases. Germline V lookup: CDR1 KGHSH, CDR2 LQKENI. The CDR3 is 18 amino acids. V lost 3 bases and J lost 2; bases outside the gene matches: 12. The complete variable domain, with remaining parts taken from reference TRBV18 and TRBJ2-1, reads NAGVMQNPRHLVRRRGQEARLRCSPMKGHSHVYWYRQLPEEGLKFMVYLQKENIIDESGMPKERFSAEFPKEGPSILRIQQVVRGDSAAYFCASSPVIGAGGAYNEQFFGPGTRLTVL.

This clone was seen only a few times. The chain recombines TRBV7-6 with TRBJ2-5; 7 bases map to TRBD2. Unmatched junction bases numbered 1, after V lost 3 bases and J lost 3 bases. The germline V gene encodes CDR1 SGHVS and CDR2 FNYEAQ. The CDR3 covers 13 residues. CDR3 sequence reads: CASSFGLEETQYF. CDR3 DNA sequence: TGTGCCAGCAGCTTCGGACTAGAAGAGACCCAGTACTTC.

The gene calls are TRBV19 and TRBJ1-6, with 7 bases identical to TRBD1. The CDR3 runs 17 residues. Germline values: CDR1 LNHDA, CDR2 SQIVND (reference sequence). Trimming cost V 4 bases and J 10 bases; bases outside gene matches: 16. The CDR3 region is CASSTLGAGGTNSPLHF. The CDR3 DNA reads TGTGCCAGTAGTACCCTCGGGGCAGGGGGTACGAACTCACCCCTCCACTTT.

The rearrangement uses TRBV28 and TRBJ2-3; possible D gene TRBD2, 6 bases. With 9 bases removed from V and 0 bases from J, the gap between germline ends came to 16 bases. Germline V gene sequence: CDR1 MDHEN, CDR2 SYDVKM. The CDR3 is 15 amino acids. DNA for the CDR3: TGTGCCAGTGTAGCGGCAGATACTAGCACAGATACGCAGTATTTT. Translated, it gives CASVAADTSTDTQYF.

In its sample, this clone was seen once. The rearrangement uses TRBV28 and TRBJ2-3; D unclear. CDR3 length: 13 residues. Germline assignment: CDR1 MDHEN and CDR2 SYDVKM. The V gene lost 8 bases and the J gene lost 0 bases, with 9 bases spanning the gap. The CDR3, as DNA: TGTGCCAGCTCAGAGTCTAGCACAGATACGCAGTATTTT. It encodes CASSESSTDTQYF.

CDR3 residues: CASSPPPGKHGYTF. CDR3 nucleotides: TGTGCCAGCTCACCACCGCCAGGCAAGCATGGCTACACCTTC. The genes are TRBV18 and TRBJ1-2; D gene uncertain. Between the trimmed V and J ends, which lost 0 bases and 6 bases, there was a span of 11 bases. The CDR3 is 14 residues long. The V gene's germline CDR1 is KGHSH and CDR2 LQKENI.

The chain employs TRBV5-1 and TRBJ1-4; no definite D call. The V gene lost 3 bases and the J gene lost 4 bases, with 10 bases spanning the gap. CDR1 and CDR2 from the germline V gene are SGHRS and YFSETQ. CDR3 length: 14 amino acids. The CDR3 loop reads CASSSLGDNEKLFF. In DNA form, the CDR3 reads TGCGCCAGCAGCTCGCTCGGGGATAATGAAAAACTGTTTTTT.

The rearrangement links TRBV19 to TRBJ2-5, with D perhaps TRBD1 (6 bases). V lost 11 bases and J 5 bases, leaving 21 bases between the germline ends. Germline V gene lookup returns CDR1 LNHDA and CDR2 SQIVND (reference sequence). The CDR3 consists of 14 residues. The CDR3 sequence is CASRSVGARETQYF. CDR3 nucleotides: TGTGCCTCCAGATCAGTGGGGGCGCGGGAGACCCAGTACTTC.

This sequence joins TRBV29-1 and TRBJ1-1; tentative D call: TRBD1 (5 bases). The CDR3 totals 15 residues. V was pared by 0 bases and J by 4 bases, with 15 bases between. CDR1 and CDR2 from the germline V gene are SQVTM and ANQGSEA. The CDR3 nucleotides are TGCAGCGTTGAAGATGTTTCCAACGGGGGCACTGAAGCTTTCTTT. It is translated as CSVEDVSNGGTEAFF.

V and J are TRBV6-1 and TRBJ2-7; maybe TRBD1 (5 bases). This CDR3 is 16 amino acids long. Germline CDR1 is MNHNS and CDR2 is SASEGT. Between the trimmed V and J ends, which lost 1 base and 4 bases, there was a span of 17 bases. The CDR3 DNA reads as TGTGCCAGCAGTGAAGGTAGGGGCTCGGGCAAGTACGAGCAGTACTTC. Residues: CASSEGRGSGKYEQYF.

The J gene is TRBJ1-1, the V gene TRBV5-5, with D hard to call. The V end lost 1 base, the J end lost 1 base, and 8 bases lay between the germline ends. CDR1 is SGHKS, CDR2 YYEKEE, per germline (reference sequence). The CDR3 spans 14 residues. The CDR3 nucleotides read TGTGCCAGCAGCTTGATGGCGGCGAACACTGAAGCTTTCTTT. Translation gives CASSLMAANTEAFF.

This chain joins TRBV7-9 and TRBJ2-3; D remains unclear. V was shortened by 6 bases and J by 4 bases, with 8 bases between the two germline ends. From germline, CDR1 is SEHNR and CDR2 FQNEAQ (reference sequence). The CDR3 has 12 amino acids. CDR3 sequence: CASSSPPDTQYF. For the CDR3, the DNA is TGTGCCAGCAGTTCACCCCCAGATACGCAGTATTTT.

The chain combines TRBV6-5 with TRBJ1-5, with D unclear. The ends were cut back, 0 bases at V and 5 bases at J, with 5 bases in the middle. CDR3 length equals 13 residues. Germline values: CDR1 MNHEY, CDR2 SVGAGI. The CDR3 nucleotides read TGTGCCAGCAGTTACTCGGAGGATCAGCCCCAGCATTTT. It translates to CASSYSEDQPQHF.

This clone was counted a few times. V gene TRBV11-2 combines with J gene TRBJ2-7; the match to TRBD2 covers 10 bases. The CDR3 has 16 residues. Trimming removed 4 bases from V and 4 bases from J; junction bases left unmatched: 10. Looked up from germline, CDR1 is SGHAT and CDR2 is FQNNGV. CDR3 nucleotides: TGTGCCAGCAGCTCCGGGACTAGCGCCCGACTGTACGAGCAGTACTTC. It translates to CASSSGTSARLYEQYF. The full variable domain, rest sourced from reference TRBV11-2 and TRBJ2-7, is EAGVAQSPRYKIIEKRQSVAFWCNPISGHATLYWYQQILGQGPKLLIQFQNNGVVDDSQLPKDRFSAERLKGVDSTLKIQPAKLEDSAVYLCASSSGTSARLYEQYFGPGTRLTVT.

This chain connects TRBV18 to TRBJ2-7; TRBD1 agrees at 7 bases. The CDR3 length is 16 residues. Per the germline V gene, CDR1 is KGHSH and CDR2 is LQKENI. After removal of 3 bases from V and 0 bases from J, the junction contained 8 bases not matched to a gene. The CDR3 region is CASSPQRTGSSYEQYF. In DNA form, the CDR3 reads TGTGCCAGCTCACCCCAAAGGACAGGCAGCTCCTACGAGCAGTACTTC.

The CDR3 DNA follows: TGTGCCAGTAGTATTGAGGGTTGTAGCGGGAGTAGCTGCGAGCAGTACTTC. It codes for CASSIEGCSGSSCEQYF. The genes are TRBV19 and TRBJ2-7; 9 positions match TRBD2. With 3 bases clipped from V and 6 bases from J, the junction kept 15 bases outside the gene matches. The CDR3 totals 17 residues. Germline V gene lookup returns CDR1 LNHDA and CDR2 SQIVND (reference sequence).